This T cell receptor (beta chain) was identified during a study of CD8 T cells in ankylosing spondylitis. Study results and caveats: Enrichment of disease-linked clones was reportedly significant in matched ankylosing spondylitis synovial fluid. Disease-linked clones proved CD8+ and comparatively uncommon in peripheral blood. Typical of ankylosing spondylitis blood, it appeared, was a TCR beta motif of several highly homologous variants.

This clonotype turned up a few times. Its antigen is currently unknown. CDR3 length: 13 amino acids. V was pared by 5 bases and J by 4 bases, with 10 bases between. Per the germline V gene, CDR1 is MNHEY and CDR2 is SMNVEV (reference sequence). Molecular-barcoded quantitative 5'-RACE produced these TCR beta libraries. TCRdb processed the 5' RACE reads anew with MiXCR; each CDR3 protein has one entry. In the table there are roughly 140,000 distinct CDR3 sequences, around two fifths of which are singletons. The specimen was synovial fluid, either unsorted or a sorted T cell fraction (not recorded which). This sequence originates from a male donor with ankylosing spondylitis. This chain links TRBV27 with TRBJ2-3; D is unresolved. The CDR3 DNA sequence: TGTGCCAGCAGTACAGTTTCGGCAGATACGCAGTATTTT. Amino acids: CASSTVSADTQYF.